Following are 15 T cell receptor beta chains from one sample sequenced in a study of cytomegalovirus exposure and HLA in healthy donors (dated by TCRdb to 2017 to 2019). The library was produced with the immunoSEQ multiplex PCR assay. For the multiplex PCR, a mixture combining 60 forward primers for TCR Vbeta segments and 13 reverse primers for TCR Jbeta segments was used. TCRdb limited this immuneACCESS table to in-frame rearrangements with V and J called. A share of clones is missing; checked studies link under half to unresolved V genes, and the rest is unexplained. The sample table shows some 98,000 clones, and around 84% are seen once. The ten biggest clones cover approximately 10% of the sample. Sequencing input: PBMCs. Every receptor here comes from a human donor in good health.

Only a few counts were recorded for this clone. The rearrangement uses TRBV2 and TRBJ2-1; no firm D call. The CDR3 sequence is 11 residues long. The germline V and J ends were trimmed by 5 bases and 7 bases, with 6 bases remaining between them. Germline V gives CDR1 SNHLY, CDR2 FYNNEI. In nucleotides, the CDR3 is TGTGCCAGCAGTTGGCTTAATGAGCAGTTCTTC. This codes for CASSWLNEQFF.

The V call is TRBV5-6, the J call TRBJ2-3; the D gene is possibly TRBD2 (6 bases). The CDR3 covers 15 residues. Germline CDR1 SGHDT, CDR2 YYEEEE. Trimming removed 4 bases at V and 4 bases at J, with 16 bases between. CDR3 bases: TGTGCCAGCAGCCTCAGGCGGGGAGTGGCAGATACGCAGTATTTT. This codes for CASSLRRGVADTQYF.

This clone was detected a few times. The J gene is TRBJ1-1, the V gene TRBV6-1; D might be TRBD1 (6 bases). V lost 5 bases and J 1 base, leaving 11 bases between the germline ends. Germline CDR1 MNHNS, CDR2 SASEGT. The CDR3 is 14 amino acids. CDR3 DNA: TGTGCCAGCAGTTCAGGGGCGGAGAACACTGAAGCTTTCTTT. This encodes CASSSGAENTEAFF.

The rearrangement joins TRBV6-5 to TRBJ2-1; 11 nucleotides align to TRBD2. The germline gives CDR1 MNHEY, CDR2 SVGAGI. After removal of 6 bases from V and 4 bases from J, the junction contained 5 bases not matched to a gene. The CDR3 runs 15 residues. The CDR3 spells CASSMVAGGYNEQFF. The CDR3 nucleotides are TGTGCCAGCAGCATGGTAGCGGGGGGGTACAATGAGCAGTTCTTC.

CDR3 in amino acids: CATHPGGHGQPQHF. For the CDR3, the DNA is TGTGCCACCCACCCCGGAGGGCATGGTCAGCCCCAGCATTTT. The chain employs TRBV28 and TRBJ1-5; D is unclear. The V and J ends lost 10 bases and 6 bases respectively, with 19 bases between them. The germline gives CDR1 MDHEN, CDR2 SYDVKM. This CDR3 has 14 residues.

V is TRBV5-6 and J is TRBJ2-3, with a tentative D call TRBD1 (6 bases). The ends were cut back, 0 bases at V and 8 bases at J, with 16 bases in the middle. The CDR3 is 15 residues long. Germline assignment: CDR1 SGHDT and CDR2 YYEEEE. The CDR3 DNA is TGTGCCAGCAGCTTGGATGGCCACAGGGCGGGTACGCAGTATTTT. Residues: CASSLDGHRAGTQYF.

V usage is TRBV6-5 and J usage is TRBJ1-1, with 10 bases matching TRBD1. CDR1 is MNHEY, CDR2 SVGAGI, per germline. The CDR3 covers 14 residues. The J segment lost 4 bases and the V segment lost 2 bases, leaving 1 base of the junction unmatched. The CDR3 DNA sequence: TGTGCCAGCAGTTACGGGGACAGGGGCACTGAAGCTTTCTTT. Its protein is CASSYGDRGTEAFF.

This clone was counted only a few times. The chain recombines TRBV4-3 with TRBJ2-7; maybe TRBD1 (5 bases). The CDR3 has 12 residues. The V end was cut by 3 bases, the J end by 6 bases, with 9 bases between. Germline CDR1 is LGHNA and CDR2 is YSLEER. The DNA for the CDR3 is TGCGCCAGCAGCCAGGGTAGGGGCGAGCAGTACTTC. Translation: CASSQGRGEQYF.

The gene calls are TRBV29-1 and TRBJ2-7, with D possibly being TRBD2 (5 bases). The V gene lost 3 bases and the J gene lost 6 bases, with 15 bases spanning the gap. CDR3 size: 13 residues. CDR1 SQVTM and CDR2 ANQGSEA come from the germline V gene. CDR3 sequence (DNA): TGCAGCGTTGAGCCCCCCGGGGAGTTCGAGCAGTACTTC. Protein: CSVEPPGEFEQYF.

This clone was observed a handful of times. The J gene is TRBJ1-1, the V gene TRBV4-2, with 8 positions matching TRBD1. The V gene end was trimmed by 1 base and the J gene end by 7 bases; junction bases not matched to a gene: 14. Germline assignment: CDR1 LGHNA and CDR2 YNFKEQ. The CDR3 runs 17 residues. Written as DNA, the CDR3 is TGTGCCAGCAGCCAAGGTGGCTTGACAGGGGCCAGAAGTGAAGCTTTCTTT. Its translation is CASSQGGLTGARSEAFF.

This chain uses TRBV18 with TRBJ2-7, with TRBD2 as a possible D gene (5 bases). The V gene's germline CDR1 is KGHSH and CDR2 LQKENI. This CDR3 comprises 12 residues. Trimming left V 0 bases short and J 6 bases short, with 6 bases between. The CDR3 reads CASSPPGSEQYF. The DNA for the CDR3 is TGTGCCAGCTCACCACCGGGGAGCGAGCAGTACTTC.

V is TRBV11-1 and J is TRBJ2-7; D is unresolved. This CDR3 is 13 amino acids long. The germline V gene has CDR1 SGHAT and CDR2 FQDESV (reference sequence). Between the trimmed V and J ends, which lost 1 base and 3 bases, there was a span of 7 bases. CDR3 in DNA: TGTGCCAGCAGCTTAGGTTCAGGCTACGAGCAGTACTTC. Translating it yields CASSLGSGYEQYF.

V and J are TRBV10-2 and TRBJ2-2; 8 nucleotides agree with TRBD2. The CDR3 is made up of 14 amino acids. The germline CDR1 and CDR2 sequences are WSHSY and SAAADI. Unmatched junction bases numbered 7, after V lost 7 bases and J lost 6 bases. CDR3 nucleotide sequence: TGCGCCAGCATCACCGGGGGGGCGGCCGGGGAGCTGTTTTTT. Translated: CASITGGAAGELFF.

The rearrangement uses TRBV5-8 and TRBJ1-3, with D unresolved. CDR3 length: 13 amino acids. Germline loops: CDR1 SGHTS, CDR2 YDEGEE. Trimming removed 4 bases from V and 0 bases from J, with 5 bases in between. In DNA form, the CDR3 reads TGTGCCAGCAGCCTCCGCTCTGGAAACACCATATATTTT. Translating gives CASSLRSGNTIYF.

This clone was counted a single time. The genes are TRBV6-1 and TRBJ1-3; D uncertain. The V gene lost 8 bases and the J gene lost 7 bases, with 12 bases spanning the gap. This CDR3 has 12 amino acids. Germline CDR1 is MNHNS and CDR2 is SASEGT. Written as DNA, the CDR3 is TGTGCCAGCGGCGGGTTAGGGAACACCATATATTTT. It is translated as CASGGLGNTIYF.